Here is one T cell receptor (beta chain) with its context. Data came from immunoSEQ multiplex PCR; TCRdb stores just in-frame clones and leaves some out. The sample includes 200,000 to 250,000 clones, roughly 84% of them seen just once. This sample stems from a study of blood T cell repertoires in COVID-19. From germline, CDR1 is SGHNT and CDR2 YYREEE (reference sequence). Trimming at V came to 7 bases and at J to 4 bases, leaving 15 bases not matched to a gene. This CDR3 spans 18 amino acids. Material for sequencing was peripheral blood. The origin of this receptor is a man between 50 and 59 years old who had recovered from COVID-19. The chain recombines TRBV5-4 with TRBJ2-3; 13 positions match TRBD2. CDR3 nucleotides: TGTGCCAGCGCTCTGGAACCGACTAGCGGGAGGTGGGCAGATACGCAGTATTTT. Its translation is CASALEPTSGRWADTQYF.